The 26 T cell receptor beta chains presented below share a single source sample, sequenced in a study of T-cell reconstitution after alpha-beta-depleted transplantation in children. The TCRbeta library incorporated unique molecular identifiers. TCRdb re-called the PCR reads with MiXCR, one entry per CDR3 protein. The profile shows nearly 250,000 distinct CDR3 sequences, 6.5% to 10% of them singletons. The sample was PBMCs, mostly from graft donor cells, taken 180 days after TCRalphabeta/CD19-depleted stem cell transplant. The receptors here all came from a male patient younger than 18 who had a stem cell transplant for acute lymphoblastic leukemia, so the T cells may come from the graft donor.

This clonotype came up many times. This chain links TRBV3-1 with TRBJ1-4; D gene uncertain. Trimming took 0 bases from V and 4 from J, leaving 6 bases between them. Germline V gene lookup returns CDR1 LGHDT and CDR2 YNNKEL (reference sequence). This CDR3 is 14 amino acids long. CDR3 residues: CASSQEGGNEKLFF. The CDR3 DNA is TGTGCCAGCAGCCAAGAGGGCGGTAATGAAAAACTGTTTTTT.

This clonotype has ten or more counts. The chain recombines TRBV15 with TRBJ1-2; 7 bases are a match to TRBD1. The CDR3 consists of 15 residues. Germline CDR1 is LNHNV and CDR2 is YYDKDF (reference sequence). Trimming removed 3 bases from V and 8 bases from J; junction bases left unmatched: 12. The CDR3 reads CATSSMTGPSVGYTF. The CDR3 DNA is TGTGCCACCAGCAGCATGACAGGGCCCTCGGTCGGCTACACCTTC.

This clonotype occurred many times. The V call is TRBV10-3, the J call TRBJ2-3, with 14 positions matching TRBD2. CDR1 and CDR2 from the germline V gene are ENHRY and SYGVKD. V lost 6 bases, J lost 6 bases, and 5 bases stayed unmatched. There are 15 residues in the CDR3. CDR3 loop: CAISLTSGGEDTQYF. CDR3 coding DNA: TGTGCCATCAGCCTGACTAGCGGGGGGGAGGATACGCAGTATTTT.

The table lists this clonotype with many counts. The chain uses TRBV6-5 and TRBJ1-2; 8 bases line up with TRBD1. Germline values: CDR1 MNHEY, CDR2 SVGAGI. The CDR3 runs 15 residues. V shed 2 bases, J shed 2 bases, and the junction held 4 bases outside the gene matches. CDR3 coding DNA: TGTGCCAGCAGTTACCGAGCAGGGGGCAACTATGGCTACACCTTC. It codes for CASSYRAGGNYGYTF.

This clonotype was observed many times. CDR3 nucleotide sequence: TGTGCCAGCAGCTTAGCGCCCAAAGCGGGGGAGCGCCATACGCAGTATTTT. Amino acids: CASSLAPKAGERHTQYF. V is TRBV7-8 and J is TRBJ2-3; TRBD2 matches 8 bases. V dropped 0 bases and J dropped 7; count of bases not matched to a gene: 12. The CDR3 contains 17 residues. Germline loops: CDR1 SGHVS, CDR2 FQNEAQ.

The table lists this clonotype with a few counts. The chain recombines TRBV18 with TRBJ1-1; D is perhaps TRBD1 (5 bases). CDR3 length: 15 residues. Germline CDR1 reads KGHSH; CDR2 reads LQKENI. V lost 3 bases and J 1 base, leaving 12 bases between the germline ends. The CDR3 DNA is TGTGCCAGCTCACCCCCAGGACACCCGAACACTGAAGCTTTCTTT. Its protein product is CASSPPGHPNTEAFF. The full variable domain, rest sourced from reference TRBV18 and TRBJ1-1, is NAGVMQNPRHLVRRRGQEARLRCSPMKGHSHVYWYRQLPEEGLKFMVYLQKENIIDESGMPKERFSAEFPKEGPSILRIQQVVRGDSAAYFCASSPPGHPNTEAFFGQGTRLTVV.

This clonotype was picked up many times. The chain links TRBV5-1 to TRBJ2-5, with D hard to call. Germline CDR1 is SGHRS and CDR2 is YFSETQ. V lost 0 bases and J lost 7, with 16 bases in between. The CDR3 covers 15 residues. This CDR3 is CASSLGVGGVLTQYF. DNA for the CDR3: TGCGCCAGCAGCTTGGGAGTAGGTGGGGTGTTGACCCAGTACTTC.

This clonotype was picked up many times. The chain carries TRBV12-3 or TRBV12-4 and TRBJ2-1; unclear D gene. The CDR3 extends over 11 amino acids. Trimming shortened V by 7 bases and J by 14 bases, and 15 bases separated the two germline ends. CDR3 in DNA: TGTGCCAGCACCCGCAGTGCCTGGAAGTTCTTC. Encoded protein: CASTRSAWKFF.

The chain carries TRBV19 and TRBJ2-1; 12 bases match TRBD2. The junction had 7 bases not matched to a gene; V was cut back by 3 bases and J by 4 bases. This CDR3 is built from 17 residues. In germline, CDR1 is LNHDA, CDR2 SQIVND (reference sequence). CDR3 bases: TGTGCCAGTAGTATCCTAGCGGGAGGGCCACCTTACAATGAGCAGTTCTTC. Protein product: CASSILAGGPPYNEQFF. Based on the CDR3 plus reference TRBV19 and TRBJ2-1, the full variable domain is DGGITQSPKYLFRKEGQNVTLSCEQNLNHDAMYWYRQDPGQGLRLIYYSQIVNDFQKGDIAEGYSVSREKKESFPLTVTSAQKNPTAFYLCASSILAGGPPYNEQFFGPGTRLTVL.

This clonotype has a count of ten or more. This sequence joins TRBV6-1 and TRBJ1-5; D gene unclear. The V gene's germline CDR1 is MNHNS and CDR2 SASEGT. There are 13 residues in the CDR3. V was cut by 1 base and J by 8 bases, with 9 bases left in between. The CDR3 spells CASSEVHGEPQHF. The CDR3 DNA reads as TGTGCCAGCAGTGAAGTTCACGGGGAGCCCCAGCATTTT.

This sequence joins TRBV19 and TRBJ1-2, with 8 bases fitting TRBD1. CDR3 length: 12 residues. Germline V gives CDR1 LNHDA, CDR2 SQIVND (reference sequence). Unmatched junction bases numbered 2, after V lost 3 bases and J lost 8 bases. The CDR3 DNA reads TGTGCCAGTAGTATCAGGGGGCACGGCTACACCTTC. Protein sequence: CASSIRGHGYTF.

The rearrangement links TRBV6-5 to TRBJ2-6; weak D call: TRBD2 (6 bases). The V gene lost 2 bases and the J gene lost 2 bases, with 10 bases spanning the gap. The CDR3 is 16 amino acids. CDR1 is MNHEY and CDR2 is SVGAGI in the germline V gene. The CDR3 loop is CASSYSGGAGANVLTF. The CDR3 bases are TGTGCCAGCAGTTACAGCGGAGGGGCTGGGGCCAACGTCCTGACTTTC.

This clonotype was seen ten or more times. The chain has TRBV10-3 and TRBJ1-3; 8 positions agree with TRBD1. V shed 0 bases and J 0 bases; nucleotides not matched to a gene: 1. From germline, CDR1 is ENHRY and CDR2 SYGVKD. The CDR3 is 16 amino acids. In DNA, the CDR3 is TGTGCCATCAGTGAGTCGACAGGGGACTCTGGAAACACCATATATTTT. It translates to CAISESTGDSGNTIYF.

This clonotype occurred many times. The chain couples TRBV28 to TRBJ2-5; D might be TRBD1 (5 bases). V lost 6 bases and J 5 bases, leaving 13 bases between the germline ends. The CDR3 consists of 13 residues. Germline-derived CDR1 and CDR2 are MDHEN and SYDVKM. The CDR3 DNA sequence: TGTGCCAGCAGCATTCGGACATACGAGACCCAGTACTTC. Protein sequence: CASSIRTYETQYF.

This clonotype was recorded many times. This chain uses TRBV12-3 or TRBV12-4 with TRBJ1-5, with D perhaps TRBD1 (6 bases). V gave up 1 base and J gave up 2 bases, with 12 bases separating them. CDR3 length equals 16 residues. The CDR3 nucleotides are TGTGCCAGCAGTTTAGGGGCAGGGGATCGCAATCAGCCCCAGCATTTT. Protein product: CASSLGAGDRNQPQHF.

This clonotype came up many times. CDR3 loop: CASSLNTGGSYNSPLHF. DNA of the CDR3: TGTGCCAGCTCACTGAATACAGGGGGTTCCTATAATTCACCCCTCCACTTT. V is TRBV18 and J is TRBJ1-6, with 8 bases identical to TRBD1. V gave up 4 bases and J gave up 1 base; unmatched junction bases: 6. The CDR3 spans 17 residues. Germline CDR1 KGHSH, CDR2 LQKENI. Complete variable domain (other parts from reference TRBV18 and TRBJ1-6): NAGVMQNPRHLVRRRGQEARLRCSPMKGHSHVYWYRQLPEEGLKFMVYLQKENIIDESGMPKERFSAEFPKEGPSILRIQQVVRGDSAAYFCASSLNTGGSYNSPLHFGNGTRLTVT.

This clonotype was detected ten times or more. DNA of the CDR3: TGTGCCAGCAGTGGACCGACTAGAGCGGTGGGAGAGACCCAGTACTTC. Its translation: CASSGPTRAVGETQYF. The chain is built from TRBV12-3 or TRBV12-4 and TRBJ2-5; maybe TRBD2 (6 bases). V was cut by 5 bases and J by 4 bases, with 20 bases left in between. This CDR3 contains 16 residues.

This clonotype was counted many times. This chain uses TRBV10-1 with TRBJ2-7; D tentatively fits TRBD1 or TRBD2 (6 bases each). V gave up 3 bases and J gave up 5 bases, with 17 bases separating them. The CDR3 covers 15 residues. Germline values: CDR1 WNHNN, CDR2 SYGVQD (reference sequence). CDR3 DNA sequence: TGCGCCAGCAGTGATCCGGCAGGGGAGGATGACGAGCAGTACTTC. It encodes CASSDPAGEDDEQYF.

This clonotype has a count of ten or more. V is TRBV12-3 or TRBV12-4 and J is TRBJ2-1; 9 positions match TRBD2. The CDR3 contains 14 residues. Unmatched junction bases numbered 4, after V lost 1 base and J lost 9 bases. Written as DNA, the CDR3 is TGTGCCAGCAGTTTAGGCGGGGGGGCCGTTGAGCAGTTCTTC. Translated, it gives CASSLGGGAVEQFF.

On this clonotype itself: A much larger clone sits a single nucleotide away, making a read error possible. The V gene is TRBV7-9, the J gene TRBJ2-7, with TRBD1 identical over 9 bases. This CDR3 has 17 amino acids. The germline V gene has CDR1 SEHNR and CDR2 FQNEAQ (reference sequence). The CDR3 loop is CASSLVGAGTGSYVQYF. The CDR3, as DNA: TGTGCCAGCAGCTTAGTAGGGGCCGGGACAGGGTCCTACGTGCAGTACTTC.

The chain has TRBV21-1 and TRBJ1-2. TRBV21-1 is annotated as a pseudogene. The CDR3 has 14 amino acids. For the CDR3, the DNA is TGTGCCAGCAGCAAAAAGGAGGGGTTGAGCGGCTACACCTTC. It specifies CASSKKEGLSGYTF.

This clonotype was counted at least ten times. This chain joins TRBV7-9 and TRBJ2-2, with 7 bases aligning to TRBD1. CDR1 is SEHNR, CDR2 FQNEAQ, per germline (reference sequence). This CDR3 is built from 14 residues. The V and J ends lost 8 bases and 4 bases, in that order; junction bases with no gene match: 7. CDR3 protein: CASLGQQSTGELFF. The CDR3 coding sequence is TGTGCCAGCTTGGGACAGCAGTCCACCGGGGAGCTGTTTTTT.

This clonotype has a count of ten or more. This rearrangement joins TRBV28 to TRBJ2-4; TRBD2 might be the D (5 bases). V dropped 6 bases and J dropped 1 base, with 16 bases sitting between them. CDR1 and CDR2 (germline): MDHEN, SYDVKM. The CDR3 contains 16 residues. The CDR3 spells CASRLDAAGAKNIQYF. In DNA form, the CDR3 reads TGTGCCAGCAGATTGGACGCCGCGGGTGCCAAAAACATTCAGTACTTC.

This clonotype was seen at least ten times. CDR3 sequence (DNA): TGTGCCAGCAGCTTAGAAACAGGGGGGACCGGGGAGCTGTTTTTT. Translation: CASSLETGGTGELFF. This sequence joins TRBV11-2 and TRBJ2-2, with 8 bases matching TRBD1. This CDR3 contains 15 residues. The ends lost 0 bases at V and 5 bases at J; junction bases unmatched: 2. From germline, CDR1 is SGHAT and CDR2 FQNNGV.

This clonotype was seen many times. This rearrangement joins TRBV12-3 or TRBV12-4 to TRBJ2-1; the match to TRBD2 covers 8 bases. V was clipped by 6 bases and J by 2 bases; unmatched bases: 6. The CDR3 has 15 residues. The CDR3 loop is CASSLIAGPYNEQFF. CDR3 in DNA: TGTGCCAGCAGCCTTATAGCGGGGCCCTACAATGAGCAGTTCTTC.

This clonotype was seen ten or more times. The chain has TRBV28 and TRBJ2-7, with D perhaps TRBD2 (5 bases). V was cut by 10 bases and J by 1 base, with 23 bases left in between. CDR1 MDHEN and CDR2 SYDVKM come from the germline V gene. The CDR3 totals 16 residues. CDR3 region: CATRRWVGPRSYEQYF. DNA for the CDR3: TGTGCCACCCGGAGGTGGGTCGGGCCCAGATCCTACGAGCAGTACTTC.